The next 32 T cell receptor beta chains were all read from a single sample in a study of cytomegalovirus exposure and HLA in healthy donors. TCRdb's table, derived via immunoSEQ multiplex PCR, lists solely in-frame clones and lacks some. The sample consists of over 110,000 clones, about nine tenths of them appearing once. Sequenced: PBMCs. The receptors originated from a man aged 18 to 35 in good health and CMV-seronegative.

This clone appeared once. J is TRBJ2-7 and V is TRBV4-1; 7 bases align to TRBD1. The CDR3 is 16 amino acids. CDR1 is MGHRA, CDR2 YSYEKL, per germline. With V trimmed by 0 bases and J by 3 bases, 8 bases remained unmatched. The CDR3 coding sequence is TGCGCCAGCAGCCAAGATTTGACCTCAGGGGGCTACGAGCAGTACTTC. Translating it yields CASSQDLTSGGYEQYF.

This chain links TRBV5-1 with TRBJ1-1, with TRBD1 identical over 7 bases. The CDR3 contains 16 residues. From germline, CDR1 is SGHRS and CDR2 YFSETQ. Trimming at V came to 4 bases and at J to 0 bases, leaving 9 bases not matched to a gene. The CDR3 sequence: CASSETGQIMNTEAFF. CDR3 nucleotides: TGCGCCAGCAGCGAAACGGGACAGATTATGAACACTGAAGCTTTCTTT.

This clone has just one count. The chain combines TRBV19 with TRBJ2-3; possibly TRBD1 for D (5 bases). The germline CDR1 and CDR2 sequences are LNHDA and SQIVND (reference sequence). CDR3 length equals 13 residues. V was shortened by 10 bases and J by 2 bases, with 13 bases between the two germline ends. For the CDR3, the DNA is TGTGCCACCTCGGACACGTCCACAGATACGCAGTATTTT. It yields the protein CATSDTSTDTQYF. The full variable domain, with the rest looked up from reference TRBV19 and TRBJ2-3, is DGGITQSPKYLFRKEGQNVTLSCEQNLNHDAMYWYRQDPGQGLRLIYYSQIVNDFQKGDIAEGYSVSREKKESFPLTVTSAQKNPTAFYLCATSDTSTDTQYFGPGTRLTVL.

The table lists this clone with a count of one. The chain uses TRBV11-1 and TRBJ1-2; no reliable D call. Trimming stripped 5 bases from V and 3 bases from J, with 7 bases between. CDR3 size: 12 residues. CDR1 and CDR2 (germline): SGHAT, FQDESV (reference sequence). The CDR3 DNA reads TGTGCCAGCAGCCAGGAGGACTATGGCTACACCTTC. Translated, it gives CASSQEDYGYTF.

The J gene is TRBJ2-3, the V gene TRBV5-1, with TRBD2 matching over 8 bases. The trim removed 5 bases at V and 1 base at J, leaving 15 bases unmatched. CDR1 SGHRS and CDR2 YFSETQ come from the germline V gene. The CDR3 contains 18 residues. The CDR3 region is CASRLLVDSGARTDTQYF. DNA of the CDR3: TGCGCCAGCAGATTGTTGGTGGATAGCGGGGCACGCACAGATACGCAGTATTTT.

This chain connects TRBV5-4 to TRBJ2-7, with TRBD2 matching over 12 bases. Per the germline V gene, CDR1 is SGHNT and CDR2 is YYREEE (reference sequence). The V and J ends lost 4 bases and 7 bases, in that order; junction bases with no gene match: 9. The CDR3 is 15 amino acids. CDR3 nucleotides: TGTGCCAGCAGCCCGAAGACTAGCGGGAGTGGGGAGCAGTACTTC. As protein: CASSPKTSGSGEQYF.

The CDR3 region is CASTLDPWYGYTF. DNA of the CDR3: TGTGCCAGCACCTTAGATCCGTGGTATGGCTACACCTTC. This chain connects TRBV6-1 to TRBJ1-2; D remains unclear. Trimming left V 7 bases short and J 5 bases short, with 14 bases between. Germline values: CDR1 MNHNS, CDR2 SASEGT. The CDR3 spans 13 residues.

This clone was counted a single time. The rearrangement uses TRBV2 and TRBJ2-7, with 9 positions matching TRBD1. Germline CDR1 and CDR2: SNHLY and FYNNEI. The CDR3 is made up of 13 amino acids. CDR3 nucleotides: TGTGGTTCGAGTGCAGACAGGGGGAGCGAGCAGTACTTC. Its protein product is CGSSADRGSEQYF. Combining the CDR3 with reference TRBV2 and TRBJ2-7 gives the whole variable domain EPEVTQTPSHQVTQMGQEVILRCVPISNHLYFYWYRQILGQKVEFLVSFYNNEISEKSEIFDDQFSVERPDGSNFTLKIRSTKLEDSAMYFCGSSADRGSEQYFGPGTRLTVT.

V is TRBV6-5 and J is TRBJ2-7, with D unresolved. CDR3 length: 11 amino acids. V was pared by 5 bases and J by 4 bases, with 6 bases between. Germline loops: CDR1 MNHEY, CDR2 SVGAGI. CDR3 loop: CASSPMYEQYF. The CDR3 DNA follows: TGTGCCAGCAGTCCCATGTACGAGCAGTACTTC.

The CDR3 sequence is CATTGNTGELFF. In DNA form, the CDR3 reads TGTGCCACCACAGGGAACACCGGGGAGCTGTTTTTT. The chain employs TRBV25-1 and TRBJ2-2; D is perhaps TRBD1 (5 bases). The CDR3 length is 12 residues. Germline assignment: CDR1 MGHDK and CDR2 SYGVNS. The germline V and J ends were trimmed by 10 bases and 1 base, with 7 bases remaining between them.

This chain links TRBV6-1 with TRBJ1-1; D is unclear. Germline-derived CDR1 and CDR2 are MNHNS and SASEGT. This CDR3 contains 11 residues. Deletions cut 6 bases from V and 1 base from J, with 3 bases between. The CDR3 is CASRQNTEAFF. As DNA, the CDR3 is TGTGCCAGCAGACAGAACACTGAAGCTTTCTTT.

The chain combines TRBV7-6 with TRBJ2-7; 7 bases fit TRBD2. CDR3 length: 17 residues. Per germline, CDR1 SGHVS and CDR2 FNYEAQ. The J segment lost 2 bases and the V segment lost 4 bases, leaving 14 bases of the junction unmatched. The CDR3 spells CASSSPLSAGETYEQYF. For the CDR3, the DNA is TGTGCCAGCAGCTCGCCCCTCTCGGCGGGAGAGACCTACGAGCAGTACTTC. The full variable domain, rest sourced from reference TRBV7-6 and TRBJ2-7, is GAGVSQSPRYKVTKRGQDVALRCDPISGHVSLYWYRQALGQGPEFLTYFNYEAQQDKSGLPNDRFSAERPEGSISTLTIQRTEQRDSAMYRCASSSPLSAGETYEQYFGPGTRLTVT.

This clone was detected a few times. The chain has TRBV18 and TRBJ1-5; 7 bases fit TRBD1. V trimming: 3 bases; J trimming: 2 bases; junction bases outside the gene matches: 7. This CDR3 has 16 amino acids. In germline, CDR1 is KGHSH, CDR2 LQKENI. The CDR3 DNA follows: TGTGCCAGCTCACCGACGACAGGGTCGGGCAATCAGCCCCAGCATTTT. It translates to CASSPTTGSGNQPQHF.

The chain joins TRBV29-1 to TRBJ2-5; tentative D call: TRBD2 (5 bases). The CDR3 extends over 12 amino acids. Trimming removed 6 bases from V and 0 bases from J, with 8 bases in between. Per germline, CDR1 SQVTM and CDR2 ANQGSEA. DNA of the CDR3: TGCAGCGTCTTGAGGGACCAAGAGACCCAGTACTTC. Translating gives CSVLRDQETQYF.

V is TRBV19 and J is TRBJ2-1; perhaps TRBD2 as D (6 bases). Germline V gene data show CDR1 as LNHDA and CDR2 as SQIVND (reference sequence). The CDR3 is made up of 14 amino acids. The V and J ends lost 8 bases and 4 bases respectively, with 15 bases between them. CDR3 sequence reads: CASAERSGYNEQFF. CDR3 nucleotides: TGTGCCAGTGCAGAGCGTAGCGGTTACAATGAGCAGTTCTTC.

The sample holds a few counts of this clone. The rearrangement uses TRBV30 and TRBJ1-5, with TRBD1 as a possible D gene (5 bases). CDR1 is GTSNPN and CDR2 is SVGIG in the germline V gene (reference sequence). Between the trimmed V and J ends, which lost 0 bases and 3 bases, there was a span of 15 bases. This CDR3 has 16 residues. CDR3 in amino acids: CAWSVGPTVLNQPQHF. The CDR3 bases are TGTGCCTGGAGTGTTGGGCCGACAGTCCTCAATCAGCCCCAGCATTTT.

The chain carries TRBV4-1 and TRBJ2-1; TRBD2 matches at 10 bases. The CDR3 length is 16 residues. The junction had 8 bases not matched to a gene; V was cut back by 0 bases and J by 9 bases. Germline lookup yields CDR1 MGHRA and CDR2 YSYEKL. As DNA, the CDR3 is TGCGCCAGCAGCCAAGATCCCAGCGGGAGGGCCTTTGAGCAGTTCTTC. Amino acid sequence: CASSQDPSGRAFEQFF.

The rearrangement links TRBV10-2 to TRBJ2-3; the match to TRBD2 covers 7 bases. Per germline, CDR1 WSHSY and CDR2 SAAADI. The CDR3 runs to 15 residues. V trimming: 6 bases; J trimming: 4 bases; junction bases outside the gene matches: 10. The CDR3 reads CASSLLADGPDTQYF. In nucleotides, the CDR3 is TGCGCCAGCAGCCTTCTAGCGGACGGGCCAGATACGCAGTATTTT.

The chain uses TRBV25-1 and TRBJ2-7, with TRBD2 as a possible D gene (6 bases). Germline V gives CDR1 MGHDK, CDR2 SYGVNS. CDR3 length: 16 residues. V lost 7 bases to trimming and J lost 2 bases, with 21 bases between them. CDR3 DNA: TGTGCCAGCACTCCTCGCCCGGGGGTTGACGCCTACGAGCAGTACTTC. It codes for CASTPRPGVDAYEQYF.

This chain uses TRBV7-9 with TRBJ2-3; D uncertain. Germline loops: CDR1 SEHNR, CDR2 FQNEAQ (reference sequence). Between the trimmed V and J ends, which lost 5 bases and 4 bases, there was a span of 16 bases. This CDR3 has 15 residues. In nucleotides, the CDR3 is TGTGCCAGCAGCCCCGAGCCCCCTTTCCCAGATACGCAGTATTTT. This codes for CASSPEPPFPDTQYF. Looking up the rest from reference TRBV7-9 and TRBJ2-3 gives the full variable domain: DTGVSQNPRHKITKRGQNVTFRCDPISEHNRLYWYRQTLGQGPEFLTYFQNEAQLEKSRLLSDRFSAERPKGSFSTLEIQRTEQGDSAMYLCASSPEPPFPDTQYFGPGTRLTVL.

The chain employs TRBV10-3 and TRBJ1-1, with no clear D. The V and J ends lost 0 bases and 1 base respectively, with 12 bases between them. The CDR3 runs 16 residues. CDR1 ENHRY and CDR2 SYGVKD come from the germline V gene. The CDR3 loop reads CAISESGELGNTEAFF. The CDR3 DNA reads TGTGCCATCAGTGAGTCTGGGGAGTTGGGGAACACTGAAGCTTTCTTT.

This rearrangement joins TRBV28 to TRBJ1-5; possible D gene TRBD1, 5 bases. Per the germline V gene, CDR1 is MDHEN and CDR2 is SYDVKM. The length of the CDR3 is 15 residues. The V end was cut by 0 bases, the J end by 0 bases, with 6 bases between. This CDR3 is CASSLWTDSNQPQHF. CDR3 nucleotides: TGTGCCAGCAGTTTATGGACAGATAGCAATCAGCCCCAGCATTTT.

The chain combines TRBV7-8 with TRBJ1-1, with unresolved D. The CDR3 extends over 15 amino acids. Germline lookup yields CDR1 SGHVS and CDR2 FQNEAQ. Trimming took 5 bases from V and 4 from J, leaving 17 bases between them. The CDR3 nucleotides are TGTGCCAGCAGCCTGGCCGGGTTAGTGACCACTGAAGCTTTCTTT. Translating it yields CASSLAGLVTTEAFF.

In its sample, this clone was seen once. The chain carries TRBV4-1 and TRBJ1-5; tentative D call: TRBD1 (5 bases). CDR3 length: 18 residues. V was shortened by 0 bases and J by 0 bases, with 15 bases between the two germline ends. CDR1 MGHRA and CDR2 YSYEKL come from the germline V gene. The CDR3 spells CASSQDQSWGVSNQPQHF. CDR3 nucleotides: TGCGCCAGCAGCCAAGATCAGAGTTGGGGGGTTAGCAATCAGCCCCAGCATTTT.

This clone has only one observation. J is TRBJ2-7 and V is TRBV28, with D possibly being TRBD2 (5 bases). In germline, CDR1 is MDHEN, CDR2 SYDVKM. V was clipped by 4 bases and J by 6 bases, with 31 bases between them. This CDR3 spans 19 amino acids. In DNA, the CDR3 is TGTGCCAGCAGTTCCCCAATCTTTCGACCCCAGCAAAGAGAGGGCGAGCAGTACTTC. The encoded protein is CASSSPIFRPQQREGEQYF.

The chain combines TRBV28 with TRBJ2-1; 16 bases line up with TRBD2. The junction had 18 bases not matched to a gene; V was cut back by 7 bases and J by 9 bases. Germline loops: CDR1 MDHEN, CDR2 SYDVKM. The CDR3 loop spans 19 amino acids. The CDR3 bases are TGTGCCAGCACCCCGGACCGAGCCGGGACTAGCGGGAGGGCTCGTGAGCAGTTCTTC. It is translated as CASTPDRAGTSGRAREQFF.

The CDR3 spells CASSFRREGLADTQYF. CDR3 DNA: TGTGCCAGCAGTTTTAGGCGGGAGGGCCTCGCAGATACGCAGTATTTT. The chain uses TRBV28 and TRBJ2-3, with TRBD2 matching 9 bases. The CDR3 runs 16 residues. Per the germline V gene, CDR1 is MDHEN and CDR2 is SYDVKM. Trimming removed 3 bases from V and 4 bases from J; junction bases left unmatched: 8.

The CDR3 is CASSGQGYGYTF. In DNA, the CDR3 is TGTGCCAGCAGTGGACAGGGATATGGCTACACCTTC. The V and J genes are TRBV2 and TRBJ1-2, with 7 bases lining up with TRBD1. Trimming removed 4 bases from V and 5 bases from J; junction bases left unmatched: 1. Germline values: CDR1 SNHLY, CDR2 FYNNEI. The CDR3 runs to 12 residues.

The chain has TRBV13 and TRBJ1-5; D unclear. The CDR3 loop spans 15 amino acids. The germline V gene encodes CDR1 PRHDT and CDR2 FYEKMQ (reference sequence). V lost 1 base and J 4 bases, leaving 11 bases between the germline ends. The CDR3 DNA follows: TGTGCCAGCAGCTTAGAGGTGGGCAGAAATCAGCCCCAGCATTTT. Its translation is CASSLEVGRNQPQHF.

This clone has just a few counts. The genes are TRBV6-4 and TRBJ1-6; 7 bases agree with TRBD1. CDR1 is MRHNA, CDR2 SNTAGT, per germline. The V and J ends lost 5 bases and 7 bases, in that order; junction bases with no gene match: 5. The CDR3 is 14 residues long. CDR3 sequence: CASSSGTENSPLHF. In nucleotides, the CDR3 is TGTGCCAGCAGTTCGGGGACAGAGAATTCACCCCTCCACTTT.

The chain couples TRBV9 to TRBJ2-2, with 10 bases identical to TRBD1. After removal of 3 bases from V and 0 bases from J, the junction contained 2 bases not matched to a gene. This CDR3 has 16 residues. The germline gives CDR1 SGDLS, CDR2 YYNGEE. The CDR3: CASSAGTGANTGELFF. In DNA form, the CDR3 reads TGTGCCAGCAGCGCCGGGACAGGGGCGAACACCGGGGAGCTGTTTTTT.

This chain joins TRBV23-1 and TRBJ2-1, with 11 positions matching TRBD2. TRBV23-1 qualifies as an ORF whose function is uncertain. This CDR3 is 18 amino acids long. The trim removed 3 bases at V and 3 bases at J, leaving 10 bases unmatched. The CDR3 DNA reads as TGCGCCAGCAGTCAGTCGAAGATAGCGGGAGGGAACTACAATGAGCAGTTCTTC. It codes for CASSQSKIAGGNYNEQFF.